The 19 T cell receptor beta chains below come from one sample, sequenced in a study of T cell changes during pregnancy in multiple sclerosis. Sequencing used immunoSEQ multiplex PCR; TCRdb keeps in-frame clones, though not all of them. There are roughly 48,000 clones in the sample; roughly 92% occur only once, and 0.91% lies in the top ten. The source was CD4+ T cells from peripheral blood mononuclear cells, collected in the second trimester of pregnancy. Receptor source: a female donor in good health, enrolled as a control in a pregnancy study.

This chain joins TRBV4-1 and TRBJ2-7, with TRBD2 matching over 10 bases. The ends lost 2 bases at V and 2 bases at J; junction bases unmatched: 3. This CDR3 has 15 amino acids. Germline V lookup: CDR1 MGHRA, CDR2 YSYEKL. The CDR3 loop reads CASSQLAGVTYEQYF. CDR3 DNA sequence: TGCGCCAGCAGCCAACTAGCGGGAGTAACCTACGAGCAGTACTTC.

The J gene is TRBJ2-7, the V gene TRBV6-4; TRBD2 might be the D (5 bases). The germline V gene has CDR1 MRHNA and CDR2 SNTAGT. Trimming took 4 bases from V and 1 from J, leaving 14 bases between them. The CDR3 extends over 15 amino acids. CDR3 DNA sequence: TGTGCCAGCAGTGTCGACGGGAACCCTTCCTACGAGCAGTACTTC. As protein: CASSVDGNPSYEQYF.

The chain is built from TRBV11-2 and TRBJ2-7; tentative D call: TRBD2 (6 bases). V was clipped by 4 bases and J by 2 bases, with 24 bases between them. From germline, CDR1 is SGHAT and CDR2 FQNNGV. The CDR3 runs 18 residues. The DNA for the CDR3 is TGTGCCAGCAGCTCAAGTTCCCCCACGGACGGAGGGGCCTACGAGCAGTACTTC. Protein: CASSSSSPTDGGAYEQYF.

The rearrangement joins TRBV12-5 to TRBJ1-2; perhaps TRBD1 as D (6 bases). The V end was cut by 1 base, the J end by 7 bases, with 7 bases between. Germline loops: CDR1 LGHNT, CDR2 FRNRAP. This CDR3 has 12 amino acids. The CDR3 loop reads CASGLEDSGYTF. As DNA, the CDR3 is TGTGCTAGTGGTTTGGAGGACAGTGGCTACACCTTC.

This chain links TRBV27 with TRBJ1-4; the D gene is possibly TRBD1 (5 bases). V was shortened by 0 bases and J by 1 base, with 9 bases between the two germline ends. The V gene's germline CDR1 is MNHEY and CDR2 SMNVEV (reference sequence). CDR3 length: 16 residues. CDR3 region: CASSLSGTRTNEKLFF. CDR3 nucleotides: TGTGCCAGCAGTTTATCGGGGACTCGAACTAATGAAAAACTGTTTTTT.

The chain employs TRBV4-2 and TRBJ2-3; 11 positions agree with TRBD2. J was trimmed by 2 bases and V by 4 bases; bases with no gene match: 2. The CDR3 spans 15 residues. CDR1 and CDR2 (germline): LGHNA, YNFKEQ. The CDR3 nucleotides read TGTGCCAGCAGCCGGACTAGCGGGTCCACAGATACGCAGTATTTT. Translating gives CASSRTSGSTDTQYF.

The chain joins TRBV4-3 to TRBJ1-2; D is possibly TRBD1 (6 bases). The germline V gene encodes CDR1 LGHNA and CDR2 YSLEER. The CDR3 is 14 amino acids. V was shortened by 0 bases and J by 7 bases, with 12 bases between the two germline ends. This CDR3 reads CASSQERGASGYTF. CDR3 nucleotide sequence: TGCGCCAGCAGCCAAGAACGGGGGGCGTCTGGCTACACCTTC.

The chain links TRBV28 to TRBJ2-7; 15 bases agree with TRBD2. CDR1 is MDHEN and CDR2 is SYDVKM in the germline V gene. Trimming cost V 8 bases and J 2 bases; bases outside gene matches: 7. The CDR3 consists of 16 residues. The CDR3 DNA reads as TGTGCCAGCTGGACTAGCGGGAGGGCCTTCGCCTACGAGCAGTACTTC. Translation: CASWTSGRAFAYEQYF.

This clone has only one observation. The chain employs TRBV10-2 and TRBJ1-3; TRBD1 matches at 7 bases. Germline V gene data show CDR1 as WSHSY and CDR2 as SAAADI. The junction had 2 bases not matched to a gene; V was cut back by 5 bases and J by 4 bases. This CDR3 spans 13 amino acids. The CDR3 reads CASSTDRGNTIYF. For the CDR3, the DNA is TGCGCCAGCAGTACGGACAGGGGAAACACCATATATTTT.

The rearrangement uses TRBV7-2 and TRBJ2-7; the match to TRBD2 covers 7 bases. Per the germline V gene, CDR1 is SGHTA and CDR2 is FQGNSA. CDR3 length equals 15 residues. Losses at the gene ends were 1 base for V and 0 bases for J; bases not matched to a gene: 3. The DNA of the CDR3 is TGTGCCAGCAGCTTAGTGGGAGGGAGCTCCTACGAGCAGTACTTC. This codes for CASSLVGGSSYEQYF.

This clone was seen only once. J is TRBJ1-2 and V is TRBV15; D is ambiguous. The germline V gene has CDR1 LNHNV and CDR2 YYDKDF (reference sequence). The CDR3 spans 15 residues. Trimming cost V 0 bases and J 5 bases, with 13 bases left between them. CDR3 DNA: TGTGCCACCAGCAGAGATCCGGCCATACTATATGGCTACACCTTC. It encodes CATSRDPAILYGYTF.

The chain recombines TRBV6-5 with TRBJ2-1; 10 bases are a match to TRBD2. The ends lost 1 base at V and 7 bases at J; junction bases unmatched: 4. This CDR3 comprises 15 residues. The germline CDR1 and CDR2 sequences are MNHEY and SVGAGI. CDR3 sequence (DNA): TGTGCCAGCAGTTACTTTCGGACTAGCGGAAATGAGCAGTTCTTC. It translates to CASSYFRTSGNEQFF.

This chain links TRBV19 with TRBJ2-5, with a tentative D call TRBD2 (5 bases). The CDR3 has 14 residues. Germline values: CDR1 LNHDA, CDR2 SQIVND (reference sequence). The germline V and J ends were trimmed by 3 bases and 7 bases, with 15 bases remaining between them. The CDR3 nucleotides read TGTGCCAGTAGTATGAAAACCATCCGGGGGACCCAGTACTTC. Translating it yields CASSMKTIRGTQYF. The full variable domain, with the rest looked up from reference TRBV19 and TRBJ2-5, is DGGITQSPKYLFRKEGQNVTLSCEQNLNHDAMYWYRQDPGQGLRLIYYSQIVNDFQKGDIAEGYSVSREKKESFPLTVTSAQKNPTAFYLCASSMKTIRGTQYFGPGTRLLVL.

CDR3 DNA sequence: TGTGCCCTGAGGGCGCAGTCCTACGAGCAGTACTTC. It specifies CALRAQSYEQYF. The V call is TRBV7-9, the J call TRBJ2-5; a possible D gene is TRBD2 (5 bases). The J call may be in error: the DNA end matches TRBJ2-7 better. CDR3 length: 12 amino acids. Per the germline V gene, CDR1 is SEHNR and CDR2 is FQNEAQ (reference sequence).

The CDR3 region is CASSSDYYSTDTQYF. CDR3 nucleotides: TGTGCCAGCAGTTCCGACTACTACAGCACAGATACGCAGTATTTT. V usage is TRBV6-4 and J usage is TRBJ2-3; D may be TRBD2 (5 bases). The V gene lost 5 bases and the J gene lost 0 bases, with 12 bases spanning the gap. This CDR3 has 15 amino acids. CDR1 and CDR2 from the germline V gene are MRHNA and SNTAGT.

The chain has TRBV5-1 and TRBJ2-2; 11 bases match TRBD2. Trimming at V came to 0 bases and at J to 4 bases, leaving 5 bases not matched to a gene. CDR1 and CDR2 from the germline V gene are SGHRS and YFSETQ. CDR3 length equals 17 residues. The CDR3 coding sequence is TGCGCCAGCAGCTTGGTGTCGGGACTAGCGGCCACCGGGGAGCTGTTTTTT. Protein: CASSLVSGLAATGELFF.

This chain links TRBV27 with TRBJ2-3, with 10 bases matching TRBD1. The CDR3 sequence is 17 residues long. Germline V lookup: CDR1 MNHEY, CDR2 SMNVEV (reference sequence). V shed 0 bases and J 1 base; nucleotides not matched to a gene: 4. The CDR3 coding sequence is TGTGCCAGCAGTTTATCTGGGACAGGGGCCCGCACAGATACGCAGTATTTT. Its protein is CASSLSGTGARTDTQYF.

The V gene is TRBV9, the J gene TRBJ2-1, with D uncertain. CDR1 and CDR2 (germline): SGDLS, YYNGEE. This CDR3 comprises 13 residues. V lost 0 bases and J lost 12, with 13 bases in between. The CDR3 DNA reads TGTGCCAGCAGCGTAGCCGGTGGTGAGAGGCAGTTCTTC. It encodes CASSVAGGERQFF.

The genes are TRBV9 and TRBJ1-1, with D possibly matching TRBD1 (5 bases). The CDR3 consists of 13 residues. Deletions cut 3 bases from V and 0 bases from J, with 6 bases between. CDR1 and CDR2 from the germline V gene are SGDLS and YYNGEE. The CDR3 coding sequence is TGTGCCAGCAGCGGACAGTTGAACACTGAAGCTTTCTTT. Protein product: CASSGQLNTEAFF.